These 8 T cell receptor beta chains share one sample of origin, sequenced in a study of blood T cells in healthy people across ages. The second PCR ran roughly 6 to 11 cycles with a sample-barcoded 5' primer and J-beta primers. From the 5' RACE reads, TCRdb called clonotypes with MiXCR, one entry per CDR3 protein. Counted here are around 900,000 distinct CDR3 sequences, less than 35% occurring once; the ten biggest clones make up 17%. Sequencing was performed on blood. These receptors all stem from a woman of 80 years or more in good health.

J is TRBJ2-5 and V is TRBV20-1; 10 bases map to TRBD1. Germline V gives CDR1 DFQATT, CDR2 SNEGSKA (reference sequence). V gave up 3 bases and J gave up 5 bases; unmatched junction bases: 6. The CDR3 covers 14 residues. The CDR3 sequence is CSARRDRGMETQYF. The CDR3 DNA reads TGCAGTGCTAGGAGGGACAGGGGAATGGAGACCCAGTACTTC.

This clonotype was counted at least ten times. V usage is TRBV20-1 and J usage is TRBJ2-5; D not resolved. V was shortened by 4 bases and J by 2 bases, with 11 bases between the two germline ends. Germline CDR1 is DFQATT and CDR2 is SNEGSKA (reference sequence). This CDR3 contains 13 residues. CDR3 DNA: TGCAGTGCTATAAACTCAGCGCAAGAGACCCAGTACTTC. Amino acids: CSAINSAQETQYF.

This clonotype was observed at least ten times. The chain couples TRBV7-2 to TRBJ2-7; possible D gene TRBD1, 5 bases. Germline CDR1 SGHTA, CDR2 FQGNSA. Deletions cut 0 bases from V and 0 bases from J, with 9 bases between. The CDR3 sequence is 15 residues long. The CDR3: CASSLAAGRSYEQYF. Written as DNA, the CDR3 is TGTGCCAGCAGCTTAGCGGCAGGGCGCTCCTACGAGCAGTACTTC.

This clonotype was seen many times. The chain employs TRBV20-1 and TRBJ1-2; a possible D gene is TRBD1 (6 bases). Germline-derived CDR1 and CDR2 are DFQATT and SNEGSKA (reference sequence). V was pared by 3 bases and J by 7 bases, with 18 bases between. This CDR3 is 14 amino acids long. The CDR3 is CSASLQGRSAGYTF. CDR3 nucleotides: TGCAGTGCTAGCCTCCAGGGGCGGAGTGCTGGCTACACCTTC.

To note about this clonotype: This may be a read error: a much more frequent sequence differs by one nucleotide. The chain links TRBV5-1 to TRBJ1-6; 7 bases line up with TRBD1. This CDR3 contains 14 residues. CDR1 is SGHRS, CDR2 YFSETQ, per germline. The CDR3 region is CASSLGQPNSPPHF. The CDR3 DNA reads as TGCGCCAGCAGCCTGGGACAGCCTAATTCACCCCCCCACTTT.

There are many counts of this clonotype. Written as DNA, the CDR3 is TGTGCCAGCAGTTTATCGGACAGTAACCTTTACGAGCAGTACTTC. This gives the protein CASSLSDSNLYEQYF. This sequence joins TRBV27 and TRBJ2-7; tentatively, D is TRBD1 (6 bases). Trimming left V 0 bases short and J 4 bases short, with 13 bases between. The CDR3 length is 15 residues. Germline assignment: CDR1 MNHEY and CDR2 SMNVEV (reference sequence).

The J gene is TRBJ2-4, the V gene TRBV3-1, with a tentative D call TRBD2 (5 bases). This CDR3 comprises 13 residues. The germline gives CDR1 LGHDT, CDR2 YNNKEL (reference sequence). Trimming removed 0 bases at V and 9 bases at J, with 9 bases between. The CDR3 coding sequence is TGTGCCAGCAGCCAAGATCTACGGGGCATTCAGTACTTC. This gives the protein CASSQDLRGIQYF.

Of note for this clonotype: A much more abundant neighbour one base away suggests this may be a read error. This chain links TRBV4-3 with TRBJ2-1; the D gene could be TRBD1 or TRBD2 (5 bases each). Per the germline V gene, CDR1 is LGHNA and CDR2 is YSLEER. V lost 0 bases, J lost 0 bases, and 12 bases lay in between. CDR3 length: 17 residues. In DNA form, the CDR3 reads TGCGCCAGCAGCCAAGATTCGGGGCTGGGCTCCTACAATGAGCAGTTCTTC. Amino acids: CASSQDSGLGSYNEQFF.